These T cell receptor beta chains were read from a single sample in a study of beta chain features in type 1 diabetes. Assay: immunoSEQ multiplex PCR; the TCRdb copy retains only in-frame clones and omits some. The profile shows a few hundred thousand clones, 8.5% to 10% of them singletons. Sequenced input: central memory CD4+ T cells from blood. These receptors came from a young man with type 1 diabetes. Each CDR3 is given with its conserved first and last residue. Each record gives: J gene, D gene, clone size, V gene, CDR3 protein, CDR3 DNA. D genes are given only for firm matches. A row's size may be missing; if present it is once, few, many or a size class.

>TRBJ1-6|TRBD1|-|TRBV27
CASSLKQGGNSPLHF
TGTGCCAGCAGTTTAAAGCAGGGGGGGAATTCACCCCTCCACTTT
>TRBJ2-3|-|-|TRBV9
CASSVNTDTQYF
TGTGCCAGCAGCGTAAATACAGATACGCAGTATTTT
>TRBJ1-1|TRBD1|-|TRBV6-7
CASRKPANDRGGRNTEAFF
TGTGCCAGCAGAAAGCCAGCCAACGACAGGGGTGGACGGAACACTGAAGCTTTCTTT
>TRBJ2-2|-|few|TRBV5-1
CASSLGQTSDTGELFF
TGCGCCAGCAGCTTGGGACAAACATCAGACACCGGGGAGCTGTTTTTT
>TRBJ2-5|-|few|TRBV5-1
CASSWNSAPASETQYF
TGCGCCAGCAGCTGGAACTCGGCCCCGGCGAGCGAGACCCAGTACTTC
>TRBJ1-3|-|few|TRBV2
CASIRTATSSSGNTIYF
TGTGCCAGCATTCGGACAGCAACGAGTTCCTCTGGAAACACCATATATTTT
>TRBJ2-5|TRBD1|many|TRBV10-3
CAISATGQETQYF
TGTGCCATCAGTGCGACAGGGCAAGAGACCCAGTACTTC
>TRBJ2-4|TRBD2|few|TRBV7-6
CASSPGGGDIQYF
TGTGCCAGCAGCCCCGGGGGAGGGGACATTCAGTACTTC
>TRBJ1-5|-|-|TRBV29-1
CSVQKASSDGNQPQHF
TGCAGCGTTCAGAAAGCCTCAAGTGACGGTAATCAGCCCCAGCATTTT
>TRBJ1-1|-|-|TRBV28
CASSPKGRVALAEAFF
TGTGCCAGCAGCCCAAAAGGCAGGGTGGCCCTCGCTGAAGCTTTCTTT
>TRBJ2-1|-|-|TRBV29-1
CSVEDRGQRSSYNEQFF
TGCAGCGTTGAAGATCGGGGGCAGAGGAGCTCCTACAATGAGCAGTTCTTC
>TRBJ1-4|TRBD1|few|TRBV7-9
CASSYGQGDNEKLFF
TGTGCCAGCAGCTATGGACAGGGGGATAATGAAAAACTGTTTTTT
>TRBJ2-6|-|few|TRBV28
CASGAATGANVLTF
TGTGCCAGCGGCGCGGCAACTGGGGCCAACGTCCTGACTTTC
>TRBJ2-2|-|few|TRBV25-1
CASSERKGYTGELFF
TGTGCCAGCAGTGAAAGAAAGGGGTACACCGGGGAGCTGTTTTTT
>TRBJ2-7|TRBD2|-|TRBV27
CASTLSGRAGEQYF
TGTGCCAGCACTTTGAGCGGGAGGGCCGGCGAGCAGTACTTC
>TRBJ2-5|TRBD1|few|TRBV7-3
CASSFLKSTGGKRETQYF
TGTGCCAGCAGCTTTCTCAAATCGACAGGGGGCAAGAGAGAGACCCAGTACTTC
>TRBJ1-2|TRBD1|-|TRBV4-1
CASSPDDRGIYGYTF
TGCGCCAGCAGCCCGGACGACAGGGGGATCTATGGCTACACCTTC
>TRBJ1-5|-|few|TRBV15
CATSRDMGGQPQHF
TGTGCCACCAGCAGAGATATGGGAGGGCAGCCCCAGCATTTT
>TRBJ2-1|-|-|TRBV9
CASCPGVGSYNEQFF
TGTGCCAGCTGTCCAGGGGTAGGCTCCTACAATGAGCAGTTCTTC
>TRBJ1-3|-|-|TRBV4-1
CASSQDPPPGVSSGNTIYF
TGCGCCAGCAGCCAAGATCCCCCCCCCGGGGTTAGCTCTGGAAACACCATATATTTT
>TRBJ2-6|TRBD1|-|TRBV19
CASSQGTGANVLTF
TGTGCCAGCTCACAGGGGACTGGGGCCAACGTCCTGACTTTC
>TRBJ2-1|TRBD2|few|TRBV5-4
CASSLGDGSGSYTEQFF
TGTGCCAGCAGCTTGGGGGATGGCAGCGGGAGTTACACTGAGCAGTTCTTC
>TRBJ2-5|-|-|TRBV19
CASLPRDSRGTQYF
TGTGCCAGTCTACCCCGGGACTCCCGGGGGACCCAGTACTTC
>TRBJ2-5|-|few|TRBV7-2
CASSLLGTDQETQYF
TGTGCCAGCAGCTTACTCGGGACGGACCAAGAGACCCAGTACTTC
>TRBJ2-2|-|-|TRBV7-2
CASRSRVNTGELFF
TGTGCCAGCAGGTCCAGGGTCAACACCGGGGAGCTGTTTTTT
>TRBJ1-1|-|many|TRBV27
CATLGPGGGMPTEAFF
TGTGCCACCCTCGGCCCGGGAGGAGGGATGCCCACTGAAGCTTTCTTT
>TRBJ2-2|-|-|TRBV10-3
CASKNPGELFF
TGTGCCAGCAAGAACCCCGGGGAGCTGTTTTTT